The 24 T cell receptor beta chains below all came from one sample that was sequenced in a study of shared clonotypes between healthy human individuals. Profiled with immunoSEQ multiplex PCR; TCRdb holds only in-frame clones, not every one. Among hundreds of thousands of clones listed, about 98% were seen once. CD45RO-negative CD8 cells positively selected for CCR7 made up the naive population, which excluded terminally differentiated effector memory CD45RA+ cells. Sequencing used naive CD8+ T cells sorted from blood. These receptors originate from a man aged 25-45 years in good health.

This chain connects TRBV7-8 to TRBJ2-7; TRBD1 matches at 8 bases. The CDR3 has 15 residues. Trimming cost V 0 bases and J 4 bases; bases outside gene matches: 5. Germline CDR1 is SGHVS and CDR2 is FQNEAQ. The DNA for the CDR3 is TGTGCCAGCAGCTTAGCGCCCGGGACAGGATACGAGCAGTACTTC. It is translated as CASSLAPGTGYEQYF.

This sequence joins TRBV7-2 and TRBJ1-5; D perhaps matches TRBD1 (6 bases). Trimming pared 0 bases from V and 4 bases from J, leaving 10 bases between. CDR3 length: 15 amino acids. Germline lookup yields CDR1 SGHTA and CDR2 FQGNSA. This CDR3 is CASSLAQGRNQPQHF. The CDR3, as DNA: TGTGCCAGCAGCTTAGCACAGGGCCGAAATCAGCCCCAGCATTTT.

The rearrangement links TRBV7-3 to TRBJ2-1, with TRBD2 matching over 7 bases. CDR3 length: 12 residues. J was trimmed by 16 bases and V by 5 bases; bases with no gene match: 11. Per germline, CDR1 SGHTA and CDR2 FQGTGA. CDR3 sequence: CASSPGGGRFFF. CDR3 sequence (DNA): TGTGCCAGCAGCCCGGGGGGTGGCAGGTTCTTCTTC.

This rearrangement joins TRBV28 to TRBJ2-5; 10 positions agree with TRBD1. Trimming took 6 bases from V and 6 from J; bases not matched to a gene: 7. Germline CDR1 reads MDHEN; CDR2 reads SYDVKM. The CDR3 covers 14 residues. The CDR3 DNA is TGTGCCAGCAGAGGGACAGGGGAGGTAAAGACCCAGTACTTC. Its protein is CASRGTGEVKTQYF.

The chain is built from TRBV27 and TRBJ2-7; no clear D. Germline-derived CDR1 and CDR2 are MNHEY and SMNVEV (reference sequence). This CDR3 contains 13 residues. Trimming removed 5 bases from V and 0 bases from J, with 8 bases in between. The CDR3 DNA sequence: TGTGCCAGCAGTGAGGCCCACTCCTACGAGCAGTACTTC. It encodes CASSEAHSYEQYF.

The V call is TRBV5-1, the J call TRBJ2-7, with TRBD1 identical over 7 bases. V dropped 3 bases and J dropped 0; count of bases not matched to a gene: 9. This CDR3 is 16 amino acids long. Germline CDR1 is SGHRS and CDR2 is YFSETQ. In DNA, the CDR3 is TGCGCCAGCAGCTCGCCGACAGGGAACTTCTCCTACGAGCAGTACTTC. Translated, it gives CASSSPTGNFSYEQYF. The whole variable domain, filled in from reference TRBV5-1 and TRBJ2-7, reads KAGVTQTPRYLIKTRGQQVTLSCSPISGHRSVSWYQQTPGQGLQFLFEYFSETQRNKGNFPGRFSGRQFSNSRSEMNVSTLELGDSALYLCASSSPTGNFSYEQYFGPGTRLTVT.

The rearrangement uses TRBV29-1 and TRBJ2-7, with D possibly TRBD2 on 6 matching bases. Germline CDR1 reads SQVTM; CDR2 reads ANQGSEA. V was cut by 1 base and J by 0 bases, with 10 bases left in between. The CDR3 covers 14 residues. CDR3: CSVEGTTSSYEQYF. CDR3 in DNA: TGCAGCGTTGAAGGGACTACGAGCTCCTACGAGCAGTACTTC.

The chain links TRBV29-1 to TRBJ2-3; 8 positions agree with TRBD2. V shed 2 bases and J 5 bases; nucleotides not matched to a gene: 0. Germline V CDR1 and CDR2: SQVTM, ANQGSEA. The CDR3 length is 12 residues. Here the CDR3 DNA reads TGCAGCGTTGAACTAGCGGGAGATACGCAGTATTTT. This gives the protein CSVELAGDTQYF.

This chain connects TRBV28 to TRBJ1-4, with TRBD1 as a possible D gene (6 bases). In germline, CDR1 is MDHEN, CDR2 SYDVKM. Trimming cost V 6 bases and J 5 bases, with 16 bases left between them. This CDR3 is 15 amino acids long. The DNA for the CDR3 is TGTGCCAGCAGCGCACAGGGTGATCTGAATGAAAAACTGTTTTTT. This gives the protein CASSAQGDLNEKLFF. Full variable domain (outside the CDR3, taken from reference TRBV28 and TRBJ1-4): DVKVTQSSRYLVKRTGEKVFLECVQDMDHENMFWYRQDPGLGLRLIYFSYDVKMKEKGDIPEGYSVSREKKERFSLILESASTNQTSMYLCASSAQGDLNEKLFFGSGTQLSVL.

V usage is TRBV7-2 and J usage is TRBJ2-2, with D hard to call. V lost 8 bases to trimming and J lost 1 base, with 11 bases between them. The CDR3 is 14 amino acids. Germline V gene lookup returns CDR1 SGHTA and CDR2 FQGNSA. CDR3 loop: CASAASQNTGELFF. CDR3 in DNA: TGTGCCAGCGCGGCGAGCCAGAACACCGGGGAGCTGTTTTTT.

V and J are TRBV19 and TRBJ2-2; TRBD2 matches 8 bases. Germline loops: CDR1 LNHDA, CDR2 SQIVND (reference sequence). CDR3 size: 17 residues. V was pared by 2 bases and J by 4 bases, with 9 bases of the junction left unmatched. The CDR3 bases are TGTGCCAGTAGTATAAACGGGAGGGGCCCGAGCACCGGGGAGCTGTTTTTT. Its translation is CASSINGRGPSTGELFF.

A note on this clone: One end of the junction fails to match germline, which may point to a read error. The J gene is TRBJ2-7, the V gene TRBV2; TRBD1 matches 7 bases. The V gene's germline CDR1 is SNHLY and CDR2 FYNNEI. This CDR3 has 10 amino acids. CDR3 in amino acids: CASKGRTGAF. The CDR3 region has the DNA TGTGCCAGCAAAGGAAGGACAGGAGCGTTT.

V is TRBV28 and J is TRBJ2-1; D remains unclear. V shed 1 base and J shed 0 bases, with 7 bases lying between them. Per the germline V gene, CDR1 is MDHEN and CDR2 is SYDVKM. There are 15 residues in the CDR3. The CDR3 spells CASSLSESSYNEQFF. In DNA, the CDR3 is TGTGCCAGCAGTTTATCGGAGAGCTCCTACAATGAGCAGTTCTTC.

The chain combines TRBV13 with TRBJ2-7, with 10 nucleotides matching TRBD1. Germline lookup yields CDR1 PRHDT and CDR2 FYEKMQ (reference sequence). The trim removed 4 bases at V and 9 bases at J, leaving 15 bases unmatched. This CDR3 spans 16 amino acids. The CDR3 coding sequence is TGTGCCAGCAGCTCCAACACCCGTGACAGGGGGCTTGGGCAGTACTTC. Its translation is CASSSNTRDRGLGQYF.

DNA for the CDR3: TGTGCCAGCAACCTTGCGGGAGGGGGTCAAGAGACCCAGTACTTC. It is translated as CASNLAGGGQETQYF. The rearrangement uses TRBV28 and TRBJ2-5; 9 bases line up with TRBD2. The germline V gene encodes CDR1 MDHEN and CDR2 SYDVKM. The CDR3 spans 15 residues. Unmatched junction bases numbered 8, after V lost 7 bases and J lost 2 bases.

On this clone itself: A read error may produce the germline difference seen at one junction end. The gene calls are TRBV7-9 and TRBJ2-4; the D gene could be TRBD1 or TRBD2 (5 bases each). Per the germline V gene, CDR1 is SEHNR and CDR2 is FQNEAQ (reference sequence). The CDR3 contains 10 residues. Here the CDR3 reads CASTPRGECF. CDR3 in DNA: TGTGCCAGCACCCCGAGAGGGGAGTGCTTC.

The chain is built from TRBV10-3 and TRBJ2-7, with D possibly being TRBD2 (6 bases). CDR3 length: 15 amino acids. Per the germline V gene, CDR1 is ENHRY and CDR2 is SYGVKD. V lost 10 bases, J lost 5 bases, and 24 bases lay in between. CDR3 in amino acids: CATQAGRSLLDEQYF. The DNA for the CDR3 is TGTGCCACACAAGCCGGGAGATCCCTTCTAGACGAGCAGTACTTC.

This chain's CDR3 is CASSLRVFAEAFF. In DNA form, the CDR3 reads TGTGCCAGCAGTTTACGGGTGTTCGCTGAAGCTTTCTTT. This chain connects TRBV6-6 to TRBJ1-1; no firm D call. Trimming took 4 bases from V and 6 from J, leaving 12 bases between them. Germline loops: CDR1 MNHNY, CDR2 SVGAGI (reference sequence). This CDR3 comprises 13 residues.

The chain recombines TRBV7-8 with TRBJ2-2, with a weak D call TRBD1 (7 bases). Trimming pared 7 bases from V and 3 bases from J, leaving 21 bases between. The CDR3 totals 17 residues. CDR1 and CDR2 from the germline V gene are SGHVS and FQNEAQ. CDR3 coding DNA: TGTGCCAGCACCCGAACGGAGGGGGCTTTGGACACCGGGGAGCTGTTTTTT. It translates to CASTRTEGALDTGELFF. Drawing the rest from reference TRBV7-8 and TRBJ2-2, the complete variable domain is GAGVSQSPRYKVAKRGQDVALRCDPISGHVSLFWYQQALGQGPEFLTYFQNEAQLDKSGLPSDRFFAERPEGSVSTLKIQRTQQEDSAVYLCASTRTEGALDTGELFFGEGSRLTVL.

The chain employs TRBV7-9 and TRBJ1-2; D gene ambiguous. Deletions cut 2 bases from V and 4 bases from J, with 8 bases between. There are 13 residues in the CDR3. Germline loops: CDR1 SEHNR, CDR2 FQNEAQ (reference sequence). Written as DNA, the CDR3 is TGTGCCAGCAGCTTAATCGGAAGCTATGGCTACACCTTC. Protein product: CASSLIGSYGYTF.

The chain combines TRBV9 with TRBJ1-4; D gene ambiguous. Per the germline V gene, CDR1 is SGDLS and CDR2 is YYNGEE. Trimming left V 7 bases short and J 0 bases short, with 13 bases between. The CDR3 consists of 15 residues. The CDR3 reads CASQFKLATNEKLFF. CDR3 coding DNA: TGTGCCAGCCAATTCAAGCTGGCAACTAATGAAAAACTGTTTTTT.

The rearrangement uses TRBV29-1 and TRBJ2-3; TRBD1 aligns across 7 bases. Germline lookup yields CDR1 SQVTM and CDR2 ANQGSEA. The CDR3 spans 14 residues. J lost 6 bases, V lost 3 bases, and 9 bases had no gene match. CDR3 sequence (DNA): TGCAGCGTTGATACAGGGGTCGATTTGGATACGCAGTATTTT. Its translation: CSVDTGVDLDTQYF.

The chain combines TRBV6-1 with TRBJ2-1, with D hard to call. Trimming pared 2 bases from V and 0 bases from J, leaving 8 bases between. Per germline, CDR1 MNHNS and CDR2 SASEGT. This CDR3 has 15 residues. CDR3 residues: CASSEFEDSYNEQFF. The DNA for the CDR3 is TGTGCCAGCAGTGAATTCGAAGACTCCTACAATGAGCAGTTCTTC.

The chain combines TRBV10-2 with TRBJ2-7; 7 bases agree with TRBD2. Germline CDR1 reads WSHSY; CDR2 reads SAAADI. With V trimmed by 2 bases and J by 9 bases, 13 bases remained unmatched. The CDR3 consists of 15 residues. CDR3 in amino acids: CASSELERGLKMQYF. In DNA, the CDR3 is TGCGCCAGCAGTGAGCTAGAGCGGGGATTAAAAATGCAGTACTTC.